These 25 T cell receptor beta chains share one sample of origin, sequenced in a study of blood T cell repertoires in COVID-19. TCRdb's copy holds only in-frame clones and misses some; the assay was immunoSEQ multiplex PCR. The data contain roughly 68,000 clones, just over 85% of them seen just once; the ten biggest clones take up approximately 40%. Input material: peripheral blood. The receptor source for this set is a woman aged 60 to 75 with COVID-19, enrolled during active disease.

This clone appeared once. The rearrangement uses TRBV19 and TRBJ1-1; no definite D call. This CDR3 has 14 residues. V gave up 6 bases and J gave up 1 base, with 12 bases separating them. Germline CDR1 and CDR2: LNHDA and SQIVND (reference sequence). The CDR3 DNA reads TGTGCCAGTAGGCCCATAACCAGGAACACTGAAGCTTTCTTT. This gives the protein CASRPITRNTEAFF.

The CDR3 nucleotides are TGCGCCAGCAGCCCAGGACAGTCCTACGAGCAGTACTTC. The encoded protein is CASSPGQSYEQYF. This chain links TRBV5-1 with TRBJ2-7, with D possibly being TRBD1 (6 bases). CDR1 SGHRS and CDR2 YFSETQ come from the germline V gene. Trimming removed 4 bases from V and 1 base from J, with 9 bases in between. This CDR3 is built from 13 residues.

The chain links TRBV2 to TRBJ1-3, with D tentatively TRBD1 (5 bases). The V end was cut by 6 bases, the J end by 0 bases, with 15 bases between. The CDR3 length is 16 residues. The germline CDR1 and CDR2 sequences are SNHLY and FYNNEI. The DNA of the CDR3 is TGTGCCAGCAGGGCCGACAGCTACATCTCTGGAAACACCATATATTTT. Translated, it gives CASRADSYISGNTIYF.

The chain uses TRBV7-2 and TRBJ2-7, with 9 nucleotides matching TRBD2. V was clipped by 1 base and J by 6 bases; unmatched bases: 7. Looked up from germline, CDR1 is SGHTA and CDR2 is FQGNSA. CDR3 length: 15 residues. CDR3 sequence: CASSLELAGIGEQYF. CDR3 in DNA: TGTGCCAGCAGCTTAGAACTAGCGGGTATCGGCGAGCAGTACTTC.

The chain combines TRBV11-3 with TRBJ2-3; TRBD2 might be the D (5 bases). This CDR3 spans 16 amino acids. Per the germline V gene, CDR1 is SGHNT and CDR2 is YENEEA. The V gene lost 3 bases and the J gene lost 4 bases, with 17 bases spanning the gap. The CDR3 is CASSFSRMRASDTQYF. CDR3 nucleotide sequence: TGTGCCAGCAGCTTCTCCCGAATGCGGGCCTCAGATACGCAGTATTTT. The variable domain in full, completed from reference TRBV11-3 and TRBJ2-3, reads EAGVVQSPRYKIIEKKQPVAFWCNPISGHNTLYWYLQNLGQGPELLIRYENEEAVDDSQLPKDRFSAERLKGVDSTLKIQPAELGDSAVYLCASSFSRMRASDTQYFGPGTRLTVL.

V is TRBV30 and J is TRBJ1-1; 9 bases match TRBD1. The germline CDR1 and CDR2 sequences are GTSNPN and SVGIG (reference sequence). This CDR3 is 13 amino acids long. V lost 5 bases and J lost 2; bases outside the gene matches: 3. The CDR3 loop is CAWGTGFNTEAFF. DNA of the CDR3: TGTGCCTGGGGGACAGGGTTCAACACTGAAGCTTTCTTT.

The chain carries TRBV20-1 and TRBJ2-1; 10 bases agree with TRBD2. CDR1 DFQATT and CDR2 SNEGSKA come from the germline V gene (reference sequence). The length of the CDR3 is 15 residues. Trimming cost V 3 bases and J 9 bases; bases outside gene matches: 11. In nucleotides, the CDR3 is TGCAGTGCTAGTATTCCTAGCGGGAGTCCTGCTGAGCAGTTCTTC. The encoded protein is CSASIPSGSPAEQFF.

The V call is TRBV11-3, the J call TRBJ1-6; TRBD1 might be the D (6 bases). This CDR3 has 17 amino acids. V lost 4 bases, J lost 5 bases, and 18 bases lay in between. Germline V gene lookup returns CDR1 SGHNT and CDR2 YENEEA. Here the CDR3 reads CASSSSPGTRDNSPLHF. The CDR3 DNA follows: TGTGCCAGCAGCTCTTCGCCAGGGACACGTGATAATTCACCCCTCCACTTT.

This chain links TRBV28 with TRBJ1-2; D is uncertain. The CDR3 runs 14 residues. Looked up from germline, CDR1 is MDHEN and CDR2 is SYDVKM. With 2 bases removed from V and 7 bases from J, the gap between germline ends came to 14 bases. CDR3 sequence (DNA): TGTGCCAGCAGTTTAACTGCATTCTATGTTGGCTACACCTTC. Protein: CASSLTAFYVGYTF.

The chain joins TRBV6-5 to TRBJ1-2, with 8 bases fitting TRBD1. The CDR3 has 14 amino acids. Losses at the gene ends were 4 bases for V and 7 bases for J; bases not matched to a gene: 8. The germline V gene encodes CDR1 MNHEY and CDR2 SVGAGI. The CDR3, as DNA: TGTGCCAGCAGTTGGACCGACAGGGGCTCTGGCTACACCTTC. It is translated as CASSWTDRGSGYTF.

The V gene is TRBV7-2, the J gene TRBJ2-4; TRBD2 aligns across 8 bases. Germline V lookup: CDR1 SGHTA, CDR2 FQGNSA. This CDR3 contains 14 residues. V was pared by 5 bases and J by 7 bases, with 7 bases of the junction left unmatched. Here the CDR3 reads CASSPGRAFNIQYF. CDR3 nucleotide sequence: TGTGCCAGCAGCCCCGGGAGGGCCTTTAACATTCAGTACTTC.

The V gene is TRBV7-7, the J gene TRBJ2-1, with 9 bases identical to TRBD1. V lost 6 bases, J lost 3 bases, and 6 bases stayed unmatched. The CDR3 runs to 15 residues. The germline V gene has CDR1 SSHAT and CDR2 FNYEAQ (reference sequence). In DNA form, the CDR3 reads TGTGCCAGCAGTTGGGACAGGGCCGACTACAATGAGCAGTTCTTC. Translated: CASSWDRADYNEQFF.

The V and J genes are TRBV6-6 and TRBJ1-1; 12 bases agree with TRBD1. This CDR3 has 15 residues. Trimming at V came to 6 bases and at J to 5 bases, leaving 7 bases not matched to a gene. Germline V gives CDR1 MNHNY, CDR2 SVGAGI (reference sequence). DNA of the CDR3: TGTGCCAGCAGGGCGGGACAGGGGGCGATTACTGAAGCTTTCTTT. It codes for CASRAGQGAITEAFF.

This clone was observed a single time. V and J are TRBV6-5 and TRBJ2-2; D is undetermined. The CDR3 sequence is 14 residues long. In germline, CDR1 is MNHEY, CDR2 SVGAGI. Trimming stripped 0 bases from V and 5 bases from J, with 7 bases between. The chain's CDR3 is CASSYSYGTGELFF. In nucleotides, the CDR3 is TGTGCCAGCAGTTACTCGTACGGGACCGGGGAGCTGTTTTTT.

The chain is built from TRBV6-5 and TRBJ2-1; 7 bases map to TRBD1. This CDR3 is built from 15 residues. The V gene's germline CDR1 is MNHEY and CDR2 SVGAGI. Trimming took 6 bases from V and 9 from J; bases not matched to a gene: 14. The chain's CDR3 is CASSPGQASIGEQFF. CDR3 sequence (DNA): TGTGCCAGCAGCCCCGGACAGGCTTCAATAGGTGAGCAGTTCTTC.

V gene TRBV7-8 combines with J gene TRBJ1-5; D gene ambiguous. This CDR3 is 15 amino acids long. The germline V and J ends were trimmed by 3 bases and 1 base, with 10 bases remaining between them. Germline lookup yields CDR1 SGHVS and CDR2 FQNEAQ. CDR3 region: CASSFERESNQPQHF. Here the CDR3 DNA reads TGTGCCAGCAGCTTTGAGAGGGAGAGCAATCAGCCCCAGCATTTT.

V usage is TRBV12-5 and J usage is TRBJ2-3; 11 bases are shared with TRBD1. This CDR3 is built from 15 residues. Unmatched junction bases numbered 5, after V lost 5 bases and J lost 4 bases. Per germline, CDR1 LGHNT and CDR2 FRNRAP. The CDR3 region has the DNA TGTGCTAGTGGTCCCACGGGACAGGGGGCAGATACGCAGTATTTT. Amino acids: CASGPTGQGADTQYF.

V and J are TRBV30 and TRBJ1-3, with 7 nucleotides matching TRBD1. Germline lookup yields CDR1 GTSNPN and CDR2 SVGIG (reference sequence). The CDR3 is 15 amino acids. Trimming took 4 bases from V and 4 from J; bases not matched to a gene: 10. The CDR3, as DNA: TGTGCCTGGACGAGGGGGCTTTTCTCGGGAAACACCATATATTTT. It translates to CAWTRGLFSGNTIYF.

The CDR3 DNA reads as TGTGCCAGCAGCTTAGAATGGGTCAGGGACCAAGAGACCCAGTACTTC. Translated: CASSLEWVRDQETQYF. This rearrangement joins TRBV11-2 to TRBJ2-5; TRBD1 might be the D (5 bases). CDR3 length: 16 residues. V was trimmed by 0 bases and J by 0 bases, leaving 11 bases between them. Germline V gives CDR1 SGHAT, CDR2 FQNNGV.

The chain links TRBV7-2 to TRBJ2-1; TRBD2 aligns across 7 bases. Germline-derived CDR1 and CDR2 are SGHTA and FQGNSA. V shed 5 bases, J shed 3 bases, and the junction held 7 bases outside the gene matches. This CDR3 is built from 15 residues. In DNA form, the CDR3 reads TGTGCCAGCAGCAGGACGGGACTAAACTACAATGAGCAGTTCTTC. Translating gives CASSRTGLNYNEQFF.

In its sample, this clone was seen once. The genes are TRBV10-3 and TRBJ1-5; D call uncertain. The CDR3 has 13 residues. Germline assignment: CDR1 ENHRY and CDR2 SYGVKD. The ends were cut back, 10 bases at V and 1 base at J, with 11 bases in the middle. The CDR3 sequence is CASATGSNQPQHF. As DNA, the CDR3 is TGTGCCAGCGCGACGGGGAGCAATCAGCCCCAGCATTTT.

This chain connects TRBV11-1 to TRBJ2-5, with 11 bases aligning to TRBD2. CDR3 size: 16 residues. The J segment lost 2 bases and the V segment lost 5 bases, leaving 7 bases of the junction unmatched. In germline, CDR1 is SGHAT, CDR2 FQDESV (reference sequence). CDR3: CASSPLAGAYQETQYF. The DNA for the CDR3 is TGTGCCAGCAGCCCACTAGCGGGGGCGTATCAAGAGACCCAGTACTTC.

The chain recombines TRBV10-3 with TRBJ1-4; 8 nucleotides line up with TRBD1. CDR1 and CDR2 from the germline V gene are ENHRY and SYGVKD. This CDR3 spans 16 amino acids. J gave up 2 bases and V 5 bases, and 7 bases lay outside the gene matches. As DNA, the CDR3 is TGTGCCATCAGTTATACAGGGGGAACGACTAATGAAAAACTGTTTTTT. Translation gives CAISYTGGTTNEKLFF.

The rearrangement joins TRBV7-2 to TRBJ1-5, with D unclear. The V and J ends lost 3 bases and 5 bases respectively, with 8 bases between them. This CDR3 has 13 residues. Germline assignment: CDR1 SGHTA and CDR2 FQGNSA. CDR3 sequence reads: CASSLSGDQPQHF. The CDR3 DNA follows: TGTGCCAGCAGCTTGTCCGGGGATCAGCCCCAGCATTTT.

The chain couples TRBV7-2 to TRBJ2-1; 8 bases are shared with TRBD2. This CDR3 spans 17 amino acids. The J segment lost 2 bases and the V segment lost 1 base, leaving 7 bases of the junction unmatched. The V gene's germline CDR1 is SGHTA and CDR2 FQGNSA. CDR3 sequence: CASSLVSGGDPYNEQFF. In DNA, the CDR3 is TGTGCCAGCAGCTTAGTCTCGGGGGGGGACCCCTACAATGAGCAGTTCTTC.